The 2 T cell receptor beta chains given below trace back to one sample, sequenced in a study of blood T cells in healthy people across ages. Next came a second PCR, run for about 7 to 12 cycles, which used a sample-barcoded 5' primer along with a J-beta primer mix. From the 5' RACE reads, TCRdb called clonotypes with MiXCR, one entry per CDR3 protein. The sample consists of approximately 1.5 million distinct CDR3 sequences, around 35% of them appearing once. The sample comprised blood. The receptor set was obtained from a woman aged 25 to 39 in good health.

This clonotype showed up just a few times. The CDR3 loop is CASSQVTGSGYGYTF. The CDR3 nucleotides read TGCGCCAGCAGCCAAGTGACAGGGAGTGGCTATGGCTACACCTTC. The chain recombines TRBV4-1 with TRBJ1-2, with 7 bases fitting TRBD1. CDR3 length equals 15 residues. Per germline, CDR1 MGHRA and CDR2 YSYEKL. The V and J ends lost 1 base and 4 bases, in that order; junction bases with no gene match: 6.

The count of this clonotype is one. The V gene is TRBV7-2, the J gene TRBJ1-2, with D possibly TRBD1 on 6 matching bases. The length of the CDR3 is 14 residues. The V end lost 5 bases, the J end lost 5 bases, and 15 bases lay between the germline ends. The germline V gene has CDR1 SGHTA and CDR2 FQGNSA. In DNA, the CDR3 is TGTGCCAGCAGCCCGGGGGGGACACGATATGGCTACACCTTC. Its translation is CASSPGGTRYGYTF.